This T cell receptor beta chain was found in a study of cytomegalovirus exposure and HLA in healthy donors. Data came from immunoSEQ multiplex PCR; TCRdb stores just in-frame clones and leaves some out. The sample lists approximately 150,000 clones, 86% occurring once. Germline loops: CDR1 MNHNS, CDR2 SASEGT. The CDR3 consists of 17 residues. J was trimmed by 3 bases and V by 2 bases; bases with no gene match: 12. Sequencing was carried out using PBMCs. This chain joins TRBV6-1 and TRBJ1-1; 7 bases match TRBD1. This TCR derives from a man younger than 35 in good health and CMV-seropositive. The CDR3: CASSEFPFTGVDTEAFF. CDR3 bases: TGTGCCAGCAGTGAATTCCCCTTTACAGGGGTAGACACTGAAGCTTTCTTT.